This entry features one T cell receptor (beta chain) sequence. Patients at the Seattle site were enrolled during active infection and followed longitudinally. The data were taken from a study of blood T cell repertoires in COVID-19. On the study more broadly: Some COVID-19 samples were acute and others convalescent; all came from the United States, Italy and Spain. T cells, B-cell-depleted T cells, or PBMCs provided the cDNA or gDNA that served as material.

Germline V gene sequence: CDR1 SQVTM, CDR2 ANQGSEA. The CDR3 has 13 residues. The junction had 10 bases not matched to a gene; V was cut back by 7 bases and J by 7 bases. Original handling: Estimated nucleated cell counts came from reference gene primer amplification. Libraries were prepared by immunoSEQ multiplex PCR; TCRdb keeps only in-frame clonotypes and omits some of them. V and J calls plus clone size are reproduced from that table; the DNA served to infer D and trimming. The sample has 110,000 or so clones; 85% to 90% are singletons. The rearrangement joins TRBV29-1 to TRBJ1-2; 9 bases line up with TRBD1. The TCR originated in a woman aged 55-70 years with COVID-19, enrolled during active disease. Material for sequencing was peripheral blood. The CDR3 DNA follows: TGCAGCGCGTCCGGGACAGGGACCAGTGGCTACACCTTC. Its protein is CSASGTGTSGYTF.